What follows describes a single T cell receptor (beta chain). The sample is drawn from a study of STAT5B mutations in CD4+ large granular lymphocyte leukemia. In the original processing: The detection floor for productive clonotype frequency was 2.59 x 10-5. Method: immunoSEQ multiplex PCR; TCRdb's copy keeps in-frame clones and lacks some. V and J calls and clone size come straight from that table; D and trimming were deduced from the DNA. The sample yields tens of thousands of clones, approximately 74% seen once. Trimming left V 2 bases short and J 8 bases short, with 13 bases between. The CDR3 covers 15 residues. Germline V gives CDR1 MNHNY, CDR2 SVGAGI (reference sequence).

This clonotype originated in a human donor in good health. This chain links TRBV6-6 with TRBJ1-6, with D perhaps TRBD1 (5 bases). Sequencing was done on a sample of CD4+ T cells from blood buffy coats. Here the CDR3 DNA reads TGTGCCAGCAGTTACCCCGGGGGGGGAGATTCACCCCTCCACTTT. Protein sequence: CASSYPGGGDSPLHF.